This T cell receptor (beta chain) was observed in a study of blood T cell repertoires in COVID-19. On the study more broadly: Collection of acute and convalescent COVID-19 samples took place in the United States, Italy and Spain. Sample material is recorded as cDNA or gDNA derived from T cells, B-cell-depleted T cells, or PBMCs.

Original data processing: Nucleated cell number was recorded as an estimate derived from reference gene primer amplification. Repertoires were generated with immunoSEQ multiplex PCR, while TCRdb's copy carries only in-frame clones and drops some. Clone size and V and J calls were adopted from that table, with D and trimming inferred from the DNA. The table lists some 290,000 clones, 81% of them singletons, with around 3.2% in the top ten. The CDR3 spans 15 residues. The germline CDR1 and CDR2 sequences are SGHNT and YYREEE (reference sequence). J gave up 3 bases and V 0 bases, and 1 base lay outside the gene matches.

This clonotype was sampled from a woman in her sixties or seventies with active or convalescent COVID-19. The chain uses TRBV5-4 and TRBJ1-3; 9 positions agree with TRBD1. Material for sequencing was peripheral blood. The CDR3 here is CASSLVGQGGNTIYF. The CDR3 nucleotides are TGTGCCAGCAGCTTGGTGGGACAGGGTGGAAACACCATATATTTT.